This paragraph covers one TCR beta chain sequence. What it binds is not known. Alongside a J-beta primer mix, a sample-barcoded 5' primer served in a second PCR lasting roughly 7 to 11 cycles. Each cDNA molecule was tagged by a template-switch adaptor that had 12 random nucleotides. TCRdb re-analysed the 5' RACE reads in MiXCR, keeping a single row per CDR3 protein. Altogether about 1.8 million distinct CDR3 sequences are present, roughly 52% being singletons, with the ten largest covering approximately 2%. The entry originates in a study of blood T cells in healthy people across ages. Study outcomes and limitations: In long-lived donors, naive CD4+ cell counts and diversity exceeded those of aged donors. Age brought a roughly linear fall in TCR beta diversity measured per million T cells. CMV infection status of these donors was not known.

The sample consisted of blood. The receptor's source is a woman between 40 and 50 years old in good health.

The CDR3 DNA reads TGCGCCAGCAGCGGCAGCCCCCGGGACTACCGGTGGGGCACAGATACGCAGTATTTT. Residues: CASSGSPRDYRWGTDTQYF. The J gene is TRBJ2-3, the V gene TRBV5-1; TRBD2 aligns across 7 bases. This CDR3 has 19 residues. In germline, CDR1 is SGHRS, CDR2 YFSETQ. Trimming removed 4 bases from V and 1 base from J; junction bases left unmatched: 18.